These 18 T cell receptor beta chains share one sample of origin, sequenced in a study of blood T cells in healthy people across ages. For the second PCR, which ran for 7 to 11 cycles, a sample-barcoded 5' primer and a J-beta primer mix were used. Via MiXCR, TCRdb re-called the 5' RACE reads, giving one row per CDR3 protein. The repertoire includes 850,000 to 1,300,000 distinct CDR3 sequences, 40% to 45% of them detected once, and around 18% sits in the top ten. Source material: blood. The receptors originated from an older woman in good health.

This clonotype has a handful of counts. The chain employs TRBV2 and TRBJ2-5; 13 bases align to TRBD2. The CDR3 has 14 amino acids. Germline CDR1 SNHLY, CDR2 FYNNEI. V dropped 8 bases and J dropped 5; count of bases not matched to a gene: 5. CDR3 nucleotides: TGTGCCAGCGCGACTAGCGGGAGGCTGGAGACCCAGTACTTC. Encoded protein: CASATSGRLETQYF.

This clonotype turned up a few times. The gene calls are TRBV10-3 and TRBJ1-2; TRBD1 matches 7 bases. CDR1 is ENHRY and CDR2 is SYGVKD in the germline V gene. Germline trimming cut 5 bases from V and 6 bases from J; bases unmatched to any gene: 3. The CDR3 spans 12 residues. CDR3 DNA sequence: TGTGCCATCAGTACTACAGGGGATGGCTACACCTTC. This encodes CAISTTGDGYTF.

This clonotype was detected a few times. The chain employs TRBV20-1 and TRBJ2-5, with 9 bases aligning to TRBD2. V dropped 2 bases and J dropped 1; count of bases not matched to a gene: 8. The germline gives CDR1 DFQATT, CDR2 SNEGSKA (reference sequence). This CDR3 region has 16 residues. The CDR3, as DNA: TGCAGTGCTAGACCAGTAGCGGGAGTAGGCCAAGAGACCCAGTACTTC. Amino acids: CSARPVAGVGQETQYF.

The V gene is TRBV6-1, the J gene TRBJ2-7; 7 positions agree with TRBD1. Unmatched junction bases numbered 12, after V lost 7 bases and J lost 3 bases. From germline, CDR1 is MNHNS and CDR2 SASEGT. There are 15 residues in the CDR3. CDR3 region: CASNYRDREDYEQYF. The CDR3 coding sequence is TGTGCCAGCAACTACCGGGACAGAGAGGACTACGAGCAGTACTTC.

The gene calls are TRBV27 and TRBJ2-1; D gene unclear. The CDR3 has 15 residues. Trimming took 3 bases from V and 0 from J, leaving 9 bases between them. Germline V lookup: CDR1 MNHEY, CDR2 SMNVEV (reference sequence). This chain's CDR3 is CASSFSLTSYNEQFF. DNA for the CDR3: TGTGCCAGCAGTTTCTCCCTCACCTCCTACAATGAGCAGTTCTTC.

This clonotype was counted a few times. V gene TRBV20-1 combines with J gene TRBJ2-7, with 9 bases aligning to TRBD2. V trimming: 0 bases; J trimming: 3 bases; junction bases outside the gene matches: 3. The V gene's germline CDR1 is DFQATT and CDR2 SNEGSKA (reference sequence). This CDR3 region has 14 residues. The chain's CDR3 is CSARELAGYYEQYF. DNA of the CDR3: TGCAGTGCTAGAGAACTAGCGGGCTACTACGAGCAGTACTTC.

This chain joins TRBV12-3 or TRBV12-4 and TRBJ1-2; D gene unclear. The CDR3 covers 15 residues. V was trimmed by 5 bases and J by 8 bases, leaving 21 bases between them. The CDR3 region is CASSPGVVEREGYTF. DNA of the CDR3: TGTGCCAGCAGTCCCGGGGTCGTCGAACGGGAAGGCTACACCTTC.

This clonotype was picked up a small number of times. This chain uses TRBV20-1 with TRBJ2-7, with 14 bases aligning to TRBD2. CDR1 and CDR2 (germline): DFQATT, SNEGSKA (reference sequence). CDR3 length: 15 residues. Trimming took 3 bases from V and 5 from J; bases not matched to a gene: 6. The CDR3 loop reads CSARGTSGRNHEQYF. The CDR3 DNA is TGCAGTGCTAGGGGGACTAGCGGGAGAAATCACGAGCAGTACTTC.

This clonotype was seen a handful of times. This chain links TRBV15 with TRBJ1-4; D is perhaps TRBD1 (6 bases). Germline V gene lookup returns CDR1 LNHNV and CDR2 YYDKDF (reference sequence). The V end lost 1 base, the J end lost 4 bases, and 16 bases lay between the germline ends. CDR3 length equals 17 residues. The CDR3 sequence: CATSRGLGGTLNEKLFF. CDR3 in DNA: TGTGCCACCAGCAGAGGGTTGGGAGGGACACTTAATGAAAAACTGTTTTTT.

In this sample, this clonotype turned up a few times. V is TRBV29-1 and J is TRBJ2-7; D is tentatively TRBD1 or TRBD2 (5 bases each). The CDR3 consists of 13 residues. V lost 4 bases to trimming and J lost 4 bases, with 14 bases between them. Germline V gives CDR1 SQVTM, CDR2 ANQGSEA. The CDR3 loop reads CSVVRGSGYEQYF. CDR3 in DNA: TGCAGCGTTGTAAGGGGTTCGGGATACGAGCAGTACTTC.

V gene TRBV7-2 combines with J gene TRBJ2-2, with a tentative D call TRBD2 (6 bases). The CDR3 is 15 amino acids. Germline CDR1 reads SGHTA; CDR2 reads FQGNSA. Between the trimmed V and J ends, which lost 5 bases and 7 bases, there was a span of 17 bases. The CDR3 loop reads CASSVRLGRSGELFF. The CDR3 DNA follows: TGTGCCAGCAGCGTACGACTAGGGCGGAGCGGGGAGCTGTTTTTT.

This chain links TRBV12-3 or TRBV12-4 with TRBJ2-5, with 11 bases identical to TRBD2. The J call may be in error: the DNA end matches TRBJ2-7 better. The CDR3 has 14 amino acids. CDR3 DNA sequence: TGTGCCAGCAGTTTAGCCGGGACTAGCGGCGAGCAGTACTTC. Protein sequence: CASSLAGTSGEQYF.

The chain uses TRBV20-1 and TRBJ2-5; weak D call: TRBD1 (6 bases). The last part of the DNA fits TRBJ2-7 better; the J call may be wrong. This CDR3 is built from 14 residues. Germline loops: CDR1 DFQATT, CDR2 SNEGSKA (reference sequence). CDR3 in amino acids: CSARDTGTSYEQYF. CDR3 nucleotide sequence: TGCAGTGCTAGAGATACAGGGACATCCTACGAGCAGTACTTC.

The chain has TRBV7-2 and TRBJ1-5, with no clear D. CDR3 length: 12 amino acids. Germline CDR1 is SGHTA and CDR2 is FQGNSA. Trimming took off 5 bases at V and 6 bases at J, with 8 bases between the two ends. The CDR3 protein is CASSVRGQPQHF. The CDR3 nucleotides are TGTGCCAGCAGCGTACGAGGTCAGCCCCAGCATTTT.

This sequence joins TRBV10-3 and TRBJ2-1; D perhaps matches TRBD2 (6 bases). Per germline, CDR1 ENHRY and CDR2 SYGVKD. This CDR3 contains 15 residues. Trimming took 0 bases from V and 4 from J, leaving 10 bases between them. CDR3 loop: CAISESGGRYNEQFF. CDR3 nucleotide sequence: TGTGCCATCAGTGAGTCGGGGGGAAGGTACAATGAGCAGTTCTTC.

V and J are TRBV29-1 and TRBJ2-7; TRBD1 is a possible D gene (5 bases). This CDR3 is 13 amino acids long. The germline V gene has CDR1 SQVTM and CDR2 ANQGSEA. V was pared by 3 bases and J by 2 bases, with 11 bases between. For the CDR3, the DNA is TGCAGCGTTGATAAGGGGAACACCTACGAGCAGTACTTC. Protein product: CSVDKGNTYEQYF.

This clonotype was seen many times. This chain joins TRBV14 and TRBJ1-5; unclear D gene. The CDR3 contains 12 residues. V lost 5 bases and J 3 bases, leaving 5 bases between the germline ends. Germline lookup yields CDR1 SGHDN and CDR2 FVKESK. The CDR3 sequence is CASSGYNQPQHF. CDR3 nucleotide sequence: TGTGCCAGCAGCGGGTACAATCAGCCCCAGCATTTT.

The J gene is TRBJ2-1, the V gene TRBV20-1; either TRBD1 or TRBD2 may supply D (5 bases each). The CDR3 has 15 residues. CDR1 and CDR2 (germline): DFQATT, SNEGSKA (reference sequence). V was trimmed by 6 bases and J by 6 bases, leaving 21 bases between them. The CDR3 DNA reads as TGCAGTGCGACCCCCTTCGGGACCACCTCCAATGAGCAGTTCTTC. The encoded protein is CSATPFGTTSNEQFF.